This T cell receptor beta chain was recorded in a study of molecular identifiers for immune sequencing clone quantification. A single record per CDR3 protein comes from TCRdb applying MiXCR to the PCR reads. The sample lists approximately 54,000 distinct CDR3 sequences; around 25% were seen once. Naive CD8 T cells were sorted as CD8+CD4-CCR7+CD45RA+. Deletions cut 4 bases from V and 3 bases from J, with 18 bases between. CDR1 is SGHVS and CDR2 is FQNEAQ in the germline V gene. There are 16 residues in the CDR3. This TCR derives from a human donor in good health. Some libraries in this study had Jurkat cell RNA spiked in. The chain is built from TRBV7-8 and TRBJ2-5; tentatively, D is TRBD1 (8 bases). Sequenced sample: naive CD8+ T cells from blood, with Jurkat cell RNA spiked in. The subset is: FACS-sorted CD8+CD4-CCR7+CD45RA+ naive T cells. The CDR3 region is CASSWGGQENKETQYF. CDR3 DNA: TGTGCCAGCAGCTGGGGGGGACAGGAGAACAAAGAGACCCAGTACTTC.